The rows below give T cell receptor beta chains drawn from one sample of a study of shared clonotypes between healthy human individuals. Sequenced by immunoSEQ multiplex PCR; TCRdb stores in-frame clones only, minus some. The sample has some 2,000,000 clones; 90% to 95% are singletons. The sequenced material came from naive CD4+ T cells sorted from blood. The origin of the receptors is a young man in good health. Both conserved end residues are trimmed from each CDR3. Each record gives: J gene, V gene, CDR3 protein.

j_call: TRBJ1-3; v_call: TRBV7-9; cdr3_aa: ASSPGQGARGNTIY
j_call: TRBJ1-1; v_call: TRBV25-1; cdr3_aa: ASSNLWGDTEAF
j_call: TRBJ1-6; v_call: TRBV6-1; cdr3_aa: ASSEETDNSPLH
j_call: TRBJ2-7; v_call: TRBV6-1; cdr3_aa: ASRVLAGGPHEQY
j_call: TRBJ1-1; v_call: TRBV7-9; cdr3_aa: ASSLRGQDTEAF
j_call: TRBJ2-6; v_call: TRBV5-4; cdr3_aa: ASSLLGDRVNSGANVLT
j_call: TRBJ2-2; v_call: TRBV6-4; cdr3_aa: ASTRGLGGELF
j_call: TRBJ1-1; v_call: TRBV30; cdr3_aa: AWAGTGSTEAF
j_call: TRBJ2-7; v_call: TRBV10-3; cdr3_aa: AISESKRETSGYEQY
j_call: TRBJ1-6; v_call: TRBV7-7; cdr3_aa: ASRMDRYGSSYNSPLH
j_call: TRBJ2-7; v_call: TRBV18; cdr3_aa: ASSPPTTVTYEQY
j_call: TRBJ1-3; v_call: TRBV6-5; cdr3_aa: ASSYGRRGSGNTIY
j_call: TRBJ2-7; v_call: TRBV10-1; cdr3_aa: ASSDSGTGLQFINEQY
j_call: TRBJ1-3; v_call: TRBV6-1; cdr3_aa: ASRMSSGNTIY
j_call: TRBJ1-1; v_call: TRBV30; cdr3_aa: AWSVVMHEAF
j_call: TRBJ1-6; v_call: TRBV5-1; cdr3_aa: ASSPGQISSSYNSPLH
j_call: TRBJ2-3; v_call: TRBV5-4; cdr3_aa: ASSRPGTGGTPSTDTQY
j_call: TRBJ2-1; v_call: TRBV5-1; cdr3_aa: ASSFLGTEQF
j_call: TRBJ2-2; v_call: TRBV10-1; cdr3_aa: ASSDRVPVGELF
j_call: TRBJ1-5; v_call: TRBV30; cdr3_aa: AWSHGAVGLQPQH
j_call: TRBJ1-2; v_call: TRBV7-9; cdr3_aa: ASSSTPGGILGDYGYT
j_call: TRBJ2-5; v_call: TRBV5-1; cdr3_aa: ASSLRQVGETQY
j_call: TRBJ1-5; v_call: TRBV25-1; cdr3_aa: ASSGSGLGPQH
j_call: TRBJ1-5; v_call: TRBV10-2; cdr3_aa: ASSEWDQPQH
j_call: TRBJ1-1; v_call: TRBV19; cdr3_aa: ASVGTGAPTEAF
j_call: TRBJ2-3; v_call: TRBV19; cdr3_aa: ASSSNRGSDTQY
j_call: TRBJ2-5; v_call: TRBV5-1; cdr3_aa: ASSPTSGSGETQY
j_call: TRBJ2-7; v_call: TRBV11-2; cdr3_aa: ASSLGWDSG
j_call: TRBJ2-3; v_call: TRBV2; cdr3_aa: ASLARGTSTDTQY
j_call: TRBJ1-1; v_call: TRBV5-1; cdr3_aa: ASSLSGTDNTEAF
j_call: TRBJ1-6; v_call: TRBV28; cdr3_aa: ASSLSGRWNSPLH
j_call: TRBJ2-7; v_call: TRBV7-6; cdr3_aa: ASSLGTGPLYEQY
j_call: TRBJ1-2; v_call: TRBV11-2; cdr3_aa: ASSPETGLGYT
j_call: TRBJ2-7; v_call: TRBV28; cdr3_aa: AGGGREPPREQY
j_call: TRBJ2-4; v_call: TRBV6-1; cdr3_aa: ASSEINIQY
j_call: TRBJ2-7; v_call: TRBV7-2; cdr3_aa: ASSFGPRYEQY
j_call: TRBJ2-4; v_call: TRBV6-5; cdr3_aa: ASSYSSSNSIQY
j_call: TRBJ2-2; v_call: TRBV5-6; cdr3_aa: ASSFTRNTGELF
j_call: TRBJ2-1; v_call: TRBV19; cdr3_aa: ASSTAGVTPYEQF
j_call: TRBJ2-4; v_call: TRBV10-3; cdr3_aa: AISEGRTGGPVKNIQY
j_call: TRBJ2-2; v_call: TRBV6-6; cdr3_aa: ASLQGRKNTGELF
j_call: TRBJ2-1; v_call: TRBV7-7; cdr3_aa: ASSLDLSSYNEQF
j_call: TRBJ2-1; v_call: TRBV10-3; cdr3_aa: AISGTSGSGNEQF
j_call: TRBJ1-5; v_call: TRBV6-5; cdr3_aa: ASSRGGSNQPQH
j_call: TRBJ2-1; v_call: TRBV6-6; cdr3_aa: ASSYSSSGGYNEQF
j_call: TRBJ1-5; v_call: TRBV5-6; cdr3_aa: ASSWRSGTGAQPQH
j_call: TRBJ2-5; v_call: TRBV18; cdr3_aa: ASSPRGGPETQY